The TCR beta chain under discussion was sequenced for a study of blood T cells in healthy people across ages. CDR1 is MNHNS and CDR2 is SASEGT in the germline V gene. CDR3 length equals 14 residues. Trimming shortened V by 8 bases and J by 3 bases, and 15 bases separated the two germline ends. With a J-beta primer mix and a sample-barcoded 5' primer, a second PCR ran about 6 to 11 cycles. TCRdb used MiXCR to reprocess the 5' RACE reads, holding one entry per CDR3 protein. The repertoire holds about 640,000 distinct CDR3 sequences, about 43% seen once, with 30% in the top ten. Isolating PBMCs gave at least 6 million of these cells per sample.

This receptor was identified in a man at least 80 years old in good health. V gene TRBV6-1 combines with J gene TRBJ2-3; a weak D match, TRBD2 (6 bases). The sample was blood. CDR3 in DNA: TGTGCCAGCCTCGACGGAGGGAGGACAGATACGCAGTATTTT. It encodes CASLDGGRTDTQYF.